The present TCR beta chain was sequenced within a study of cytomegalovirus exposure and HLA in healthy donors. Study results and caveats: Serostatus for CMV was the only available immune exposure information.

The ends lost 6 bases at V and 7 bases at J; junction bases unmatched: 8. CDR1 and CDR2 from the germline V gene are MNHEY and SVGAGI. The length of the CDR3 is 13 residues. Turning to this clone: No antigen is known for it.

This PCR relied on a set of 60 Vbeta primers and 13 Jbeta primers. Measured with immunoSEQ multiplex PCR; TCRdb has only the in-frame clones, and not every one. The top ten clones hold 2% to 3% of a sample with 33,000 or so clones, more than 85% of them seen once. Sequenced input: PBMCs. This chain uses TRBV6-5 with TRBJ2-5, with 7 bases aligning to TRBD1. This TCR was sampled from a woman under 30 in good health and CMV-seronegative. CDR3 DNA: TGTGCCAGCAGCCGTGACAGGGCGCGGACCCAGTACTTC. Protein sequence: CASSRDRARTQYF.